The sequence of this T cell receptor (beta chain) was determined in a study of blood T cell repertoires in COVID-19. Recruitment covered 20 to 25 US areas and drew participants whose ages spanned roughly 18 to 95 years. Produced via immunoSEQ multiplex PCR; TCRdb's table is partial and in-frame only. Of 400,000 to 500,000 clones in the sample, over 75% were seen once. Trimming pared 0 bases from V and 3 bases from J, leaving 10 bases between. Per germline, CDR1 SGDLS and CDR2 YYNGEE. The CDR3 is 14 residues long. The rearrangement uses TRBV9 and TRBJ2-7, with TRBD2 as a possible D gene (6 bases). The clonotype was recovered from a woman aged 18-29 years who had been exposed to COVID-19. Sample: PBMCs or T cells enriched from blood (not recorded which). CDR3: CASSVGGGGYEQYF. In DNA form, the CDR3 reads TGTGCCAGCAGCGTAGGTGGGGGAGGCTACGAGCAGTACTTC.